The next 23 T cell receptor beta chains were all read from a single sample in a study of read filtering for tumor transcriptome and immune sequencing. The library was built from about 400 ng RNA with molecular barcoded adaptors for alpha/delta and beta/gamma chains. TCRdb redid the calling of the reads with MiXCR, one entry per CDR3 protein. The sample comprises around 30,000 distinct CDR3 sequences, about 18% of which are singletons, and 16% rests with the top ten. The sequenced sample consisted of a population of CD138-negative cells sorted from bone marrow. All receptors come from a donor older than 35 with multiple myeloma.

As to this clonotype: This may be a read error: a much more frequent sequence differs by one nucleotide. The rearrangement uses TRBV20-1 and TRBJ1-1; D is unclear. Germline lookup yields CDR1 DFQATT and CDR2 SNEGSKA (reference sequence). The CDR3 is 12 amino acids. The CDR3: CSARGVNTGAFF. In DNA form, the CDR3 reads TGCAGTGCTAGAGGCGTGAACACTGGAGCTTTCTTT.

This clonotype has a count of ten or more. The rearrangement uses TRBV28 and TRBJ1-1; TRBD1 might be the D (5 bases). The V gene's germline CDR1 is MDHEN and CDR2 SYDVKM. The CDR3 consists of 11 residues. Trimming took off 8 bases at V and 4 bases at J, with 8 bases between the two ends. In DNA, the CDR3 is TGTGCCAGCTCAGGGATCACTGAAGCTTTCTTT. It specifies CASSGITEAFF.

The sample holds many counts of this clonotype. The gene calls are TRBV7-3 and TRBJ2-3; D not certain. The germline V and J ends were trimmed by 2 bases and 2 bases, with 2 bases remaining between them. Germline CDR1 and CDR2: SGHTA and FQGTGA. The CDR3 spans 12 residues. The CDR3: CASSLPTDTQYF. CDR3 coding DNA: TGTGCCAGCAGCTTACCCACAGATACGCAGTATTTT.

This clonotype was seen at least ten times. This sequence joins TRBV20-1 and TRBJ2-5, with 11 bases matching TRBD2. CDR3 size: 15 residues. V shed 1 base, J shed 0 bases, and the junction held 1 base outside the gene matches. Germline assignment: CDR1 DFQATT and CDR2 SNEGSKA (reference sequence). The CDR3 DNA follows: TGCAGTGCTAGAGTTAGCGGGGGGGACCAAGAGACCCAGTACTTC. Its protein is CSARVSGGDQETQYF.

In nucleotides, the CDR3 is TGCGCCAGCAGCTTAGGTGTGGGTGGCGGCACTGAAGCTTTCTTT. It yields the protein CASSLGVGGGTEAFF. V usage is TRBV5-1 and J usage is TRBJ1-1, with unresolved D. CDR3 length equals 15 residues. The V end lost 2 bases, the J end lost 4 bases, and 15 bases lay between the germline ends. From germline, CDR1 is SGHRS and CDR2 YFSETQ.

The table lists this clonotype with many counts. The CDR3 region is CASSERESGELFF. As DNA, the CDR3 is TGTGCCAGCAGTGAAAGGGAATCCGGGGAGCTGTTTTTT. The genes are TRBV6-1 and TRBJ2-2; D is ambiguous. There are 13 residues in the CDR3. V lost 2 bases and J 6 bases, leaving 7 bases between the germline ends. Looked up from germline, CDR1 is MNHNS and CDR2 is SASEGT.

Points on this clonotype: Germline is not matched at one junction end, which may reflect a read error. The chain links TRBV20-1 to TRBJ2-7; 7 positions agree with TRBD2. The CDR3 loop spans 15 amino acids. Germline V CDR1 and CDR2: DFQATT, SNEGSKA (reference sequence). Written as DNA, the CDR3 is TGCAGTGCCAACGCGGCGGGAGTGGGGTCCTACGAGCAGCACTTC. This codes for CSANAAGVGSYEQHF.

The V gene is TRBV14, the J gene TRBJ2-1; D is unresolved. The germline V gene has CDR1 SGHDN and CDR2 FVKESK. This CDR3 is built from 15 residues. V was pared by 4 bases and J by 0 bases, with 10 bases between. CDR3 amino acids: CASSLAWSSYNEQFF. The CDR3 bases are TGTGCCAGCAGCCTAGCCTGGAGCTCCTACAATGAGCAGTTCTTC.

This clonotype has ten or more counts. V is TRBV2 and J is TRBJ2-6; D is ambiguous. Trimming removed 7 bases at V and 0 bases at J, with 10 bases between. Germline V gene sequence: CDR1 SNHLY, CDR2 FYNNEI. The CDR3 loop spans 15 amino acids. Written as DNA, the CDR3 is TGTGCCAGCACCCAAAGGGTCTCTGGGGCCAACGTCCTGACTTTC. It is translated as CASTQRVSGANVLTF.

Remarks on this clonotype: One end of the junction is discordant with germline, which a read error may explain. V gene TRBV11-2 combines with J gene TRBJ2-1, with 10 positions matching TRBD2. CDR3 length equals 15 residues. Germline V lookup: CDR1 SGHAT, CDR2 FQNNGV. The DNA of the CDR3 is TGTTCCAGCAGCTTAGTGTCTAGCGGGGGCGCGGAGCAGCTCTTC. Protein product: CSSSLVSSGGAEQLF.

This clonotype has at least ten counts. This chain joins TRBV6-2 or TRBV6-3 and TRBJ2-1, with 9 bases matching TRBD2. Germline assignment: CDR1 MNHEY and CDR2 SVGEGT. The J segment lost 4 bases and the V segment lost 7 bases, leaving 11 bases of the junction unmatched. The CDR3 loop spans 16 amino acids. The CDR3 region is CASIPEAGGKYNEQFF. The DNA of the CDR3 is TGTGCCAGCATTCCTGAAGCGGGGGGAAAGTACAATGAGCAGTTCTTC.

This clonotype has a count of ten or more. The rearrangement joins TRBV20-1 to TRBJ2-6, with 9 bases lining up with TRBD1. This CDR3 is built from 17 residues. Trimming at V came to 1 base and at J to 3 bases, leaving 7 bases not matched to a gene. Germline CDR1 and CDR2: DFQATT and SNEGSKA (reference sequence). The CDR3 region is CSARGRQGDIGANVLTF. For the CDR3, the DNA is TGCAGTGCTAGAGGCCGACAGGGGGATATTGGGGCCAACGTCCTGACTTTC.

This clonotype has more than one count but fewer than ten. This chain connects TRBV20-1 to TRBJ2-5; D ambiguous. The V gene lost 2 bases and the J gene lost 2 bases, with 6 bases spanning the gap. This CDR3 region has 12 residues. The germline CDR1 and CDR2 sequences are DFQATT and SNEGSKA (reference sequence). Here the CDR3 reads CSARRQQETQYF. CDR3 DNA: TGCAGTGCTAGACGCCAGCAAGAGACCCAGTACTTC.

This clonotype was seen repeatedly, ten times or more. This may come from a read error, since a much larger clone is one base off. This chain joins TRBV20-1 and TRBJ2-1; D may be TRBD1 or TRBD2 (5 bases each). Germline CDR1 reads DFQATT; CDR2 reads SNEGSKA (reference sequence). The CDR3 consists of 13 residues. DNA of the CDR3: TGCAGTGCAAAACCGGGACCCTACAGTGAGCAGTTCTTC. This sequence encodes CSAKPGPYSEQFF.

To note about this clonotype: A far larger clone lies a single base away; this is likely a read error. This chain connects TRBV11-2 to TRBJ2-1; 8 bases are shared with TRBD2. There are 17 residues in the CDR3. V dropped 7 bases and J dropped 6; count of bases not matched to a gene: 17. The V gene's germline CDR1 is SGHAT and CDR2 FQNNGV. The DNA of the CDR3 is TGTGCCAGCACCTGGACACTGGGACTAGGGACCCCCAATGAGCAGTTCTTC. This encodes CASTWTLGLGTPNEQFF. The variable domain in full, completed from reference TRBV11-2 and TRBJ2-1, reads EAGVAQSPRYKIIEKRQSVAFWCNPISGHATLYWYQQILGQGPKLLIQFQNNGVVDDSQLPKDRFSAERLKGVDSTLKIQPAKLEDSAVYLCASTWTLGLGTPNEQFFGPGTRLTVL.

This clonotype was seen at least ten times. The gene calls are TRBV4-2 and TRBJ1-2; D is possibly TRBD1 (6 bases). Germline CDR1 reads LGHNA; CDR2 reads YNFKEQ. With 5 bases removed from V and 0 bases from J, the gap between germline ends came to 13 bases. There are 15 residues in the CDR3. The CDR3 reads CASSDGQIANYGYTF. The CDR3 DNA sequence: TGTGCCAGCAGCGATGGACAGATAGCTAACTATGGCTACACCTTC.

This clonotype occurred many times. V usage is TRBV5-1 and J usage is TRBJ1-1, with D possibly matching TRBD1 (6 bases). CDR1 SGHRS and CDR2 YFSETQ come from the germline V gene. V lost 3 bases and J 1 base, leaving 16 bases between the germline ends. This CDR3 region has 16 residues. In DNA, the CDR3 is TGCGCCAGCAGCTACGCTCTGGGGGGCAAGAACACTGAAGCTTTCTTT. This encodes CASSYALGGKNTEAFF.

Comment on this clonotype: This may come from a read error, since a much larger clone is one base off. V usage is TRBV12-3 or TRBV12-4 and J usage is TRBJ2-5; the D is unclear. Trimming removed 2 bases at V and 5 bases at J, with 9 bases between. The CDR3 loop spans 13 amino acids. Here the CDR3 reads CASSLFENETQYF. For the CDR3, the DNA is TGTGCCAGCAGTTTATTCGAGAACGAGACCCAGTACTTC.

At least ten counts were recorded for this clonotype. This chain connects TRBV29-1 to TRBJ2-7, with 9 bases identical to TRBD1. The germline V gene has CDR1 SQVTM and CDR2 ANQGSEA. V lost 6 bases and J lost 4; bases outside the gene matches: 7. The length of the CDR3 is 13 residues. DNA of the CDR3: TGCAGCGTCGCCCGACAGGGGGTATACGAGCAGTACTTC. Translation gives CSVARQGVYEQYF.

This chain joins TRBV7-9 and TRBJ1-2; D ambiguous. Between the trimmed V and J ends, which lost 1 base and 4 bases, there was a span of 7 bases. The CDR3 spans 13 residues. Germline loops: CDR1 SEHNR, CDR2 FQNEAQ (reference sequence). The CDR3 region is CASSLVGFYGYTF. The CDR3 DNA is TGTGCCAGCAGCTTAGTAGGATTCTATGGCTACACCTTC.

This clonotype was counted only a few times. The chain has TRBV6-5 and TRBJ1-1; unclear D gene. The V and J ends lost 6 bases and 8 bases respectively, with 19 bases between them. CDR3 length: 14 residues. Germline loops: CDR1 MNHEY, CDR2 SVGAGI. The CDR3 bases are TGTGCCAGCAGCCTAATCGAACGAAGAGAAGAAGCTTTCTTT. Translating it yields CASSLIERREEAFF.

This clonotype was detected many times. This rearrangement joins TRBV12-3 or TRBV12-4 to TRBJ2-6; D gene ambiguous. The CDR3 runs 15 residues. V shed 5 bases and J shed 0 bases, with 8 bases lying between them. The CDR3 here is CASSPQSSGANVLTF. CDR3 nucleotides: TGTGCCAGCAGTCCGCAGAGCTCTGGGGCCAACGTCCTGACTTTC.

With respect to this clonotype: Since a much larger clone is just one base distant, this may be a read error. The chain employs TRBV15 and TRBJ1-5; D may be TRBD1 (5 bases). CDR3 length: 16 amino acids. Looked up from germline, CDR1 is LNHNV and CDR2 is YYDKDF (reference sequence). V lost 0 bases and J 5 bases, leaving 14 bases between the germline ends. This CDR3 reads CATSREWGTSDQPQHF. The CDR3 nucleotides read TGTGCCACCAGCAGAGAGTGGGGGACCAGCGATCAGCCCCAGCATTTT.